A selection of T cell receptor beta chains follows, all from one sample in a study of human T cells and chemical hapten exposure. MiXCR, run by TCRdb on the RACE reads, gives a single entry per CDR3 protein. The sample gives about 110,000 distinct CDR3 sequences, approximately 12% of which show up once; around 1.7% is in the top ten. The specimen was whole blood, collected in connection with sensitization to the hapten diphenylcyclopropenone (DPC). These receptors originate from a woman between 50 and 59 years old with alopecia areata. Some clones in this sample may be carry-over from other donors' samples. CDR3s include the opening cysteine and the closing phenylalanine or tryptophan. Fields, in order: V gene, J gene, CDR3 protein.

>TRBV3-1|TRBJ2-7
CASSPSGLARYEQYF
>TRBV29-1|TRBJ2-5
CSVRQEAPETQYF
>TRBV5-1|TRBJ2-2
CASSLGQEWNTGELFF
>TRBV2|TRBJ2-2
CASSETGAPNTGELFF
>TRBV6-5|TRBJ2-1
CASSYSSSGSRGEQFF
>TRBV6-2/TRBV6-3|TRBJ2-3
CASRPASTDTQYF
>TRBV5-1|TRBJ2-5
CASFRDSFQETQYF
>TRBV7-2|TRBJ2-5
CASSFPAGRWGQYF
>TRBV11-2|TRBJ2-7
CASSLRDGEQYF
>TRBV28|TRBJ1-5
CAGTGTQNQPQHF
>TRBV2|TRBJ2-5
CASSGDRRGETQYF
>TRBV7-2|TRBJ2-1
CASSSRPGLAGLSF
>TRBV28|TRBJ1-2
CASVYRGRGYGYTF
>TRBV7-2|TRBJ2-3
CASSHSGDTQYF
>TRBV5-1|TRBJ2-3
CASSFATDTQYF
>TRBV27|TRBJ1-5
CASKWGGQGNQPQHF
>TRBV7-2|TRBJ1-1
CASSLEGSPNTEAFF
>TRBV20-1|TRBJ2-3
CSASYGVGRDTQYF
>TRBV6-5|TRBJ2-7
CASSYWRDSSYEQYF
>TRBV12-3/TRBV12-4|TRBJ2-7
CASSLFTYEQYF